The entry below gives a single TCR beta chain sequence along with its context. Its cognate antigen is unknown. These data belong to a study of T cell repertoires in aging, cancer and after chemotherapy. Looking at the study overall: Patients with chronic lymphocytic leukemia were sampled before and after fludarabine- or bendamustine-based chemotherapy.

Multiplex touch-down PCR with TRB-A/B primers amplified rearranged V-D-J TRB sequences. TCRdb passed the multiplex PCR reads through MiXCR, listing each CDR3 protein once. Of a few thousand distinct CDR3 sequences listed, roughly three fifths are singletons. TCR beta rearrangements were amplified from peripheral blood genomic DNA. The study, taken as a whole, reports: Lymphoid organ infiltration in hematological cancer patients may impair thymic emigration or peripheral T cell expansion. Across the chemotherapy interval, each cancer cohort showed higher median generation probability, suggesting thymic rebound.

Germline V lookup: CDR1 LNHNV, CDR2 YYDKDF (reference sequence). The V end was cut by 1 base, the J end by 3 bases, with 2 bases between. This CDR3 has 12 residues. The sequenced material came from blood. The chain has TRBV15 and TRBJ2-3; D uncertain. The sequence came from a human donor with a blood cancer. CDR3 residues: CATSRATDTQYF. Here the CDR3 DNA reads TGTGCCACCAGCAGAGCGACAGATACGCAGTATTTT.